This entry lists 19 T cell receptor beta chains sequenced from one sample in a study of blood T cell repertoires in COVID-19 (dated by TCRdb to about 2020). The protocol used for the library was the immunoSEQ multiplex PCR assay. The clones in this table, taken by TCRdb from immuneACCESS, are in-frame only. Not every clone is retained; where verified, under half of the shortfall comes from an unresolved V gene, and the cause of the rest is unknown. The sample table lists roughly 320,000 clones, roughly 86% of them with a count of one. The ten largest make up approximately 1.8% of the sample. Sequencing input: peripheral blood. These receptor sequences come from a woman aged 25 to 45 with COVID-19, enrolled during active disease.

The J gene is TRBJ2-3, the V gene TRBV27, with a weak D call TRBD2 (5 bases). Looked up from germline, CDR1 is MNHEY and CDR2 is SMNVEV (reference sequence). This CDR3 contains 11 residues. Trimming left V 5 bases short and J 6 bases short, with 6 bases between. In nucleotides, the CDR3 is TGTGCCAGCAGTCGAGGGGATACGCAGTATTTT. Translation: CASSRGDTQYF.

The chain recombines TRBV6-5 with TRBJ2-7, with a weak D call TRBD2 (6 bases). Germline loops: CDR1 MNHEY, CDR2 SVGAGI. V dropped 1 base and J dropped 6 bases, with 13 bases sitting between them. This CDR3 contains 14 residues. The CDR3 nucleotides read TGTGCCAGCAGTTACTACTACGAGGAGGGCGAGCAGTACGTC. Protein product: CASSYYYEEGEQYV.

V is TRBV7-9 and J is TRBJ1-2; 8 bases are shared with TRBD1. The CDR3 consists of 15 residues. The germline gives CDR1 SEHNR, CDR2 FQNEAQ (reference sequence). The J segment lost 7 bases and the V segment lost 5 bases, leaving 12 bases of the junction unmatched. CDR3 in amino acids: CASSPRQGILSGYTF. CDR3 nucleotides: TGTGCCAGCAGCCCCAGACAGGGGATCCTCTCTGGCTACACCTTC.

V is TRBV11-2 and J is TRBJ1-6; D may be TRBD1 (6 bases). CDR1 and CDR2 from the germline V gene are SGHAT and FQNNGV. V was trimmed by 5 bases and J by 14 bases, leaving 19 bases between them. The CDR3 is 14 residues long. CDR3 coding DNA: TGTGCCAGCAGCGCTTTGACAGGCACCCCAACCCTCCACTTT. Its translation: CASSALTGTPTLHF.

This sequence joins TRBV2 and TRBJ1-6; TRBD1 is a possible D gene (5 bases). The CDR3 totals 15 residues. Per the germline V gene, CDR1 is SNHLY and CDR2 is FYNNEI. Trimming shortened V by 6 bases and J by 6 bases, and 15 bases separated the two germline ends. CDR3 in DNA: TGTGCCAGCAGGGCGGACACATTATCTAATTCACCCCTCCACTTT. Translation gives CASRADTLSNSPLHF. Drawing the rest from reference TRBV2 and TRBJ1-6, the complete variable domain is EPEVTQTPSHQVTQMGQEVILRCVPISNHLYFYWYRQILGQKVEFLVSFYNNEISEKSEIFDDQFSVERPDGSNFTLKIRSTKLEDSAMYFCASRADTLSNSPLHFGNGTRLTVT.

The chain links TRBV3-1 (or the pseudogene TRBV3-2) to TRBJ2-3, with 11 nucleotides matching TRBD2. Trimming cost V 2 bases and J 5 bases; bases outside gene matches: 9. This CDR3 comprises 17 residues. Per the germline V gene, CDR1 is LGHDT and CDR2 is YNNKEL (reference sequence). The CDR3 nucleotides are TGTGCCAGCAGCCAATATAGCGGGGGGGCCTTCAAAGATACGCAGTATTTT. Its translation: CASSQYSGGAFKDTQYF.

The V and J genes are TRBV4-2 and TRBJ1-1, with D possibly TRBD1 on 5 matching bases. The CDR3 is 16 amino acids. Germline loops: CDR1 LGHNA, CDR2 YNFKEQ. V lost 6 bases to trimming and J lost 0 bases, with 17 bases between them. CDR3 nucleotide sequence: TGTGCCAGCAGACCAGGGATCGGGAGCATGAACACTGAAGCTTTCTTT. It encodes CASRPGIGSMNTEAFF.

The V gene is TRBV19, the J gene TRBJ1-2, with 7 bases identical to TRBD1. V lost 2 bases to trimming and J lost 4 bases; unmatched junction nucleotides: 4. Per germline, CDR1 LNHDA and CDR2 SQIVND (reference sequence). The CDR3 runs to 14 residues. The CDR3 is CASSIRQGRYGYTF. For the CDR3, the DNA is TGTGCCAGTAGTATAAGACAGGGACGCTATGGCTACACCTTC. The full variable domain, completed using reference TRBV19 and TRBJ1-2, is DGGITQSPKYLFRKEGQNVTLSCEQNLNHDAMYWYRQDPGQGLRLIYYSQIVNDFQKGDIAEGYSVSREKKESFPLTVTSAQKNPTAFYLCASSIRQGRYGYTFGSGTRLTVV.

The J gene is TRBJ2-1, the V gene TRBV6-5, with D perhaps TRBD1 (6 bases). There are 15 residues in the CDR3. With 6 bases removed from V and 4 bases from J, the gap between germline ends came to 16 bases. Germline V CDR1 and CDR2: MNHEY, SVGAGI. CDR3 protein: CASRSDSERYNEQFF. The CDR3 DNA follows: TGTGCCAGCAGATCGGACAGTGAGAGGTACAATGAGCAGTTCTTC.

This clone was detected once. The genes are TRBV10-3 and TRBJ2-7, with D perhaps TRBD1 (6 bases). The CDR3 has 11 residues. V was shortened by 0 bases and J by 10 bases, with 7 bases between the two germline ends. Per the germline V gene, CDR1 is ENHRY and CDR2 is SYGVKD. CDR3 residues: CAISESGHQYV. CDR3 DNA sequence: TGTGCCATCAGTGAGTCGGGACACCAGTACGTC.

The J gene is TRBJ2-7, the V gene TRBV2; TRBD1 matches at 7 bases. Germline CDR1 and CDR2: SNHLY and FYNNEI. The trim removed 6 bases at V and 1 base at J, leaving 6 bases unmatched. CDR3 length: 14 residues. The CDR3 region has the DNA TGTGCCAGCAGAACCCGGGACAGTTCCTACGAGCAGTACTTC. This encodes CASRTRDSSYEQYF.

This CDR3 reads CSVGVRGEAFF. The CDR3 nucleotides read TGCAGCGTTGGTGTTAGGGGTGAGGCTTTCTTT. The rearrangement links TRBV29-1 to TRBJ1-1, with D perhaps TRBD1 (5 bases). CDR1 is SQVTM, CDR2 ANQGSEA, per germline. The CDR3 covers 11 residues. Trimming removed 4 bases at V and 11 bases at J, with 14 bases between.

The chain links TRBV6-6 to TRBJ1-6, with 7 positions matching TRBD1. This CDR3 comprises 14 residues. Germline lookup yields CDR1 MNHNY and CDR2 SVGAGI (reference sequence). Trimming removed 5 bases from V and 6 bases from J; junction bases left unmatched: 4. The CDR3 nucleotides are TGTGCCAGCAGTAGGGACAGCGGTAATTCACCCCTCCACTTT. Translating it yields CASSRDSGNSPLHF.

In DNA, the CDR3 is TGCGCCAGCAGCCAAGGGCAGGTTACCGATGAGCAGTTCTTC. It encodes CASSQGQVTDEQFF. The rearrangement joins TRBV4-1 to TRBJ2-1, with no clear D. Germline values: CDR1 MGHRA, CDR2 YSYEKL. CDR3 length equals 14 residues. V gave up 1 base and J gave up 8 bases, with 12 bases separating them.

V gene TRBV15 combines with J gene TRBJ1-4; maybe TRBD1 (5 bases). The CDR3 contains 15 residues. Trimming took 2 bases from V and 10 from J, leaving 17 bases between them. The germline V gene has CDR1 LNHNV and CDR2 YYDKDF (reference sequence). The CDR3 reads CATSRPDRGIGKLFF. The CDR3 region has the DNA TGTGCCACCAGCAGACCAGACAGAGGTATAGGAAAACTGTTTTTT.

The V call is TRBV7-8, the J call TRBJ1-4, with 8 nucleotides matching TRBD1. The CDR3 spans 16 residues. In germline, CDR1 is SGHVS, CDR2 FQNEAQ. The V and J ends lost 3 bases and 1 base, in that order; junction bases with no gene match: 4. The CDR3 is CASSFQGAGTNEKLFF. The CDR3 nucleotides read TGTGCCAGCAGCTTTCAGGGGGCGGGAACTAATGAAAAACTGTTTTTT.

This clone occurred a few times. V and J are TRBV4-2 and TRBJ2-2; 8 nucleotides agree with TRBD2. J was trimmed by 7 bases and V by 1 base; bases with no gene match: 17. This CDR3 is 19 amino acids long. Germline CDR1 reads LGHNA; CDR2 reads YNFKEQ. The CDR3 sequence: CASSQGGLRGLGVNGELFF. CDR3 coding DNA: TGTGCCAGCAGCCAAGGAGGTCTTCGGGGACTAGGAGTGAACGGGGAGCTGTTTTTT.

This chain connects TRBV10-3 to TRBJ1-1; D not resolved. The V and J ends lost 2 bases and 1 base respectively, with 8 bases between them. The V gene's germline CDR1 is ENHRY and CDR2 SYGVKD. CDR3 size: 14 residues. The CDR3 sequence: CAISEEGSNTEAFF. The CDR3 bases are TGTGCCATCAGTGAGGAGGGATCGAACACTGAAGCTTTCTTT.

The V call is TRBV16, the J call TRBJ2-7; 8 nucleotides align to TRBD1. This CDR3 spans 15 amino acids. The germline gives CDR1 KGHSY, CDR2 FQNENV. With V trimmed by 2 bases and J by 3 bases, 6 bases remained unmatched. The CDR3 loop is CASSQPETGDYEQYF. The CDR3 bases are TGTGCCAGCAGCCAACCAGAGACAGGGGACTACGAGCAGTACTTC.